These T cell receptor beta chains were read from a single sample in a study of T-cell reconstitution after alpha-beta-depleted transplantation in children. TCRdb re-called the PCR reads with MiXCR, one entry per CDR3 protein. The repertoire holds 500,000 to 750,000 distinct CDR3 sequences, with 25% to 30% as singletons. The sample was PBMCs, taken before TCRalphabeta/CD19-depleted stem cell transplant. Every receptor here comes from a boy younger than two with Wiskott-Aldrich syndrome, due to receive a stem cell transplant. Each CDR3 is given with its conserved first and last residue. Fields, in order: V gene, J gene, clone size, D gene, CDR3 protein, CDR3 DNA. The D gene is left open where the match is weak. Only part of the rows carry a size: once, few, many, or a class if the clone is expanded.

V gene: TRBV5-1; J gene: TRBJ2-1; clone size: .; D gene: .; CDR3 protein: CASSLGVGSTYNEQFF; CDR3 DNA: TGCGCCAGCAGCTTAGGGGTCGGTTCTACCTACAATGAGCAGTTCTTC
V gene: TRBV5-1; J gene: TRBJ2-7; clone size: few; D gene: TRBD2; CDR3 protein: CASSRTSGSHEQYF; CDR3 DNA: TGCGCCAGCAGCAGGACTAGCGGGAGTCACGAGCAGTACTTC
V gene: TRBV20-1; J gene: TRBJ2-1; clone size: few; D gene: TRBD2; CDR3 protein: CSARSTEGLAGNNEQFF; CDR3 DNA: TGCAGTGCTAGGTCAACTGAGGGACTAGCGGGCAACAATGAGCAGTTCTTC
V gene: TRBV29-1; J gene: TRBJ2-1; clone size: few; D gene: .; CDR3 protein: CSANGLQEEQFF; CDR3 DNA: TGCAGCGCTAACGGTCTCCAGGAGGAGCAGTTCTTC
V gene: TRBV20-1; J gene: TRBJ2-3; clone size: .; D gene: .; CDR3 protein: CSAPNRAGNTDTQYF; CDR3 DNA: TGCAGTGCCCCAAATCGGGCAGGGAACACAGATACGCAGTATTTT
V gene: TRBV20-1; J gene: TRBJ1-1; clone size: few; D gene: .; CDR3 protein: CSARARSRGGPEAFF; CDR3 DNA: TGCAGTGCTAGAGCGCGGTCCCGGGGGGGCCCTGAAGCTTTCTTT
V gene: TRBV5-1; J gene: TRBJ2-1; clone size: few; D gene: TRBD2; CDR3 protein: CASSLRLAGGGEQFF; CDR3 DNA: TGCGCCAGCAGCTTGCGGCTAGCGGGAGGGGGTGAGCAGTTCTTC
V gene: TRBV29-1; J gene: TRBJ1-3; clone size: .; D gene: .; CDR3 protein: CSVDYGNTIYF; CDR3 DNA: TGCAGCGTTGATTACGGAAACACCATATATTTT
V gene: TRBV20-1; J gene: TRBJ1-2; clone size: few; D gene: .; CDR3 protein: CSARDPVRGNYGYTF; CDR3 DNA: TGCAGTGCTAGAGACCCTGTCCGGGGTAACTATGGCTACACCTTC
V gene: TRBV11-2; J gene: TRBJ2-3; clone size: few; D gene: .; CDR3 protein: CASSRLGADTQYF; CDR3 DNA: TGTGCCAGCAGCCGGTTGGGGGCAGATACGCAGTATTTT
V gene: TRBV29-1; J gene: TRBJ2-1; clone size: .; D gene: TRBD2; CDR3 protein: CSVLFAPISGNNNEQFF; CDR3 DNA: TGCAGCGTGCTGTTCGCCCCAATTAGCGGGAACAACAATGAGCAGTTCTTC